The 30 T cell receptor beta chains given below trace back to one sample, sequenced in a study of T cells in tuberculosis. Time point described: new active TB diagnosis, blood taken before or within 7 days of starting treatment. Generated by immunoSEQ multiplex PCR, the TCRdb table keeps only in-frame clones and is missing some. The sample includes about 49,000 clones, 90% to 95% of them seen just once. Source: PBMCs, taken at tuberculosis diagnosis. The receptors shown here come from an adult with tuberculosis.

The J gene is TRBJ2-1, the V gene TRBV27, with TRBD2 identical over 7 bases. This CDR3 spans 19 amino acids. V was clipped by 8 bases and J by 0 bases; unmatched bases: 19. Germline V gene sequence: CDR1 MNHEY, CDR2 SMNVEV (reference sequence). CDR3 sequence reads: CASGRGWGVGQSSYNEQFF. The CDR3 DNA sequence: TGTGCCAGCGGGCGGGGGTGGGGTGTAGGGCAGAGCTCCTACAATGAGCAGTTCTTC.

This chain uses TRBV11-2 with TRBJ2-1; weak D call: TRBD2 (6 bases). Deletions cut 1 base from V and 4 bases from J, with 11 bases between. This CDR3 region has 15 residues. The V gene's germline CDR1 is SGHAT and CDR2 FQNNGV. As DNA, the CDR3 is TGTGCCAGCAGCTTAGCAGGACTATTATACAATGAGCAGTTCTTC. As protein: CASSLAGLLYNEQFF.

The CDR3, as DNA: TGTGCCAGCAGCTTTCGGACTAGCGGCATCTACAATGAGCAGTTCTTC. The encoded protein is CASSFRTSGIYNEQFF. The V gene is TRBV7-8, the J gene TRBJ2-1, with 10 bases that match TRBD2. V shed 3 bases, J shed 3 bases, and the junction held 5 bases outside the gene matches. The CDR3 covers 16 residues. Germline V CDR1 and CDR2: SGHVS, FQNEAQ.

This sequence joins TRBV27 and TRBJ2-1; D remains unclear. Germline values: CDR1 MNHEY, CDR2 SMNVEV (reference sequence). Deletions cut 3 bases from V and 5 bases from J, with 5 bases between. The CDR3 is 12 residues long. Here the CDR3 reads CASSFSNNEQFF. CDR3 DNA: TGTGCCAGCAGTTTTAGCAACAATGAGCAGTTCTTC.

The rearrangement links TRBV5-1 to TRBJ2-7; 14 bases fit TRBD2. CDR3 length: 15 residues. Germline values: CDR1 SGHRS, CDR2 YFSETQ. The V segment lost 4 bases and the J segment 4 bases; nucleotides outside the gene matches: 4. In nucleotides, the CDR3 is TGCGCCAGCAGCATGGGGACTAGCGGGAGTTACGAGCAGTACTTC. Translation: CASSMGTSGSYEQYF.

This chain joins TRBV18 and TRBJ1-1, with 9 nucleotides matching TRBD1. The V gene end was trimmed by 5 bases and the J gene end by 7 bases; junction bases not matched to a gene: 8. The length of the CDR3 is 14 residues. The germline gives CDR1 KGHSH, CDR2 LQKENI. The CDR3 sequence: CASSDRTGGNEAFF. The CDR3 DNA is TGTGCCAGCTCAGATCGTACAGGGGGCAATGAAGCTTTCTTT.

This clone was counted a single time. CDR3 amino acids: CASSFTGTGGVGGYTF. CDR3 bases: TGTGCCAGCAGTTTCACCGGGACAGGGGGAGTCGGTGGCTACACCTTC. This rearrangement joins TRBV27 to TRBJ1-2; 11 nucleotides align to TRBD1. The germline CDR1 and CDR2 sequences are MNHEY and SMNVEV (reference sequence). Trimming at V came to 3 bases and at J to 7 bases, leaving 10 bases not matched to a gene. This CDR3 is built from 16 residues.

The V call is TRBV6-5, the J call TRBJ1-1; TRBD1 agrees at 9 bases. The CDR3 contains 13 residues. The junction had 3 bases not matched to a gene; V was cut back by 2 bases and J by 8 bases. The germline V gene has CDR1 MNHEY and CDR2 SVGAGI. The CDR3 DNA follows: TGTGCCAGCAGTTACCAGGGGACAGGGGAAGCTTTCTTT. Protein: CASSYQGTGEAFF.

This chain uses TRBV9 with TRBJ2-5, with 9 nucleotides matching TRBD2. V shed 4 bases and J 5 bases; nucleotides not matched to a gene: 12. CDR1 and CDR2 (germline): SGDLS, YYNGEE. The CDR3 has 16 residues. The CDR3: CASSRTSVSTGETQYF. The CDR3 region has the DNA TGTGCCAGCAGCCGGACTAGCGTTTCTACAGGGGAGACCCAGTACTTC.

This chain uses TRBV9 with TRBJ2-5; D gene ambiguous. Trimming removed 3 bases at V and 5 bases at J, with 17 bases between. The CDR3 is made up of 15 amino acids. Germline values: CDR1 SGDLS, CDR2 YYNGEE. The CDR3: CASSALTGAWETQYF. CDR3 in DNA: TGTGCCAGCAGCGCATTGACTGGTGCGTGGGAGACCCAGTACTTC. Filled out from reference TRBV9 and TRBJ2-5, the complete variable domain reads DSGVTQTPKHLITATGQRVTLRCSPRSGDLSVYWYQQSLDQGLQFLIQYYNGEERAKGNILERFSAQQFPDLHSELNLSSLELGDSALYFCASSALTGAWETQYFGPGTRLLVL.

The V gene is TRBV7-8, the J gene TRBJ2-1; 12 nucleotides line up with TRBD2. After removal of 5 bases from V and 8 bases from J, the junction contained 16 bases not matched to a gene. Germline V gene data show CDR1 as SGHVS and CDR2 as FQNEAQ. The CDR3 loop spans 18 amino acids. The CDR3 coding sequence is TGTGCCAGCAGCCCTTGGCGACTAGCGGGAGCTGGAAGGTATGAGCAGTTCTTC. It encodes CASSPWRLAGAGRYEQFF.

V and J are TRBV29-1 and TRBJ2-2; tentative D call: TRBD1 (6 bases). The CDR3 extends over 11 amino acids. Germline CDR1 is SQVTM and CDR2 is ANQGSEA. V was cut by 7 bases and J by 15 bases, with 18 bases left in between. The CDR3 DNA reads TGCAGCGGATCGTCCGGGACAAAGATGTTTTTT. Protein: CSGSSGTKMFF.

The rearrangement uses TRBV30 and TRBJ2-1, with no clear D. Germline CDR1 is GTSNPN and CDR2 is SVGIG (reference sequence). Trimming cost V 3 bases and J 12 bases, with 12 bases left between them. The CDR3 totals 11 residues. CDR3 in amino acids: CAWSHAGGQFF. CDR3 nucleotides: TGTGCCTGGAGCCACGCAGGTGGGCAGTTCTTC.

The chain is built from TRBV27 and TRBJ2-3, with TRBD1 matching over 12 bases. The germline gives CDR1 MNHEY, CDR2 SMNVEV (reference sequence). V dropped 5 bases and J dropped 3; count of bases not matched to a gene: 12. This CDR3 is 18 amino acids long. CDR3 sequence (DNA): TGTGCCAGCAGTCAAAGAAGGGACAGGGGGCGAAGGACAGATACGCAGTATTTT. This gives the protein CASSQRRDRGRRTDTQYF.

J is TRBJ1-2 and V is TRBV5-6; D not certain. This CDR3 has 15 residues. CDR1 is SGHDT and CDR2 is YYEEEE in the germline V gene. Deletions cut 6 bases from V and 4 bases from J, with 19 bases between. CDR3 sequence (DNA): TGTGCCAGCACCGGGGATGCGGTCGAGAGCTATGGCTACACCTTC. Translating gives CASTGDAVESYGYTF.

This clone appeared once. CDR3 sequence reads: CAWRVRYTGELFF. CDR3 nucleotides: TGTGCCTGGAGAGTACGGTACACCGGGGAGCTGTTTTTT. J is TRBJ2-2 and V is TRBV30; no firm D call. V lost 3 bases, J lost 3 bases, and 8 bases lay in between. CDR1 and CDR2 from the germline V gene are GTSNPN and SVGIG (reference sequence). The length of the CDR3 is 13 residues.

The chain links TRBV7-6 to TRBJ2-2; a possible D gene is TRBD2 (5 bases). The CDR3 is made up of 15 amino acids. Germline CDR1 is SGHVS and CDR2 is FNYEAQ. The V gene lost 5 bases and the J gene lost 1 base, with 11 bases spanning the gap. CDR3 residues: CASSGPSRNTGELFF. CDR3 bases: TGTGCCAGCAGCGGGCCTAGCCGGAACACCGGGGAGCTGTTTTTT.

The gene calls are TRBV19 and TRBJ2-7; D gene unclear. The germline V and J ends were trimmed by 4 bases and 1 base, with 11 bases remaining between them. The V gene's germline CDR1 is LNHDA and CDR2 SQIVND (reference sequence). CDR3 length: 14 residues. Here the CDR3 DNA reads TGTGCCAGTAGTAGTCCCCAGGATTCCTACGAGCAGTACTTC. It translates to CASSSPQDSYEQYF.

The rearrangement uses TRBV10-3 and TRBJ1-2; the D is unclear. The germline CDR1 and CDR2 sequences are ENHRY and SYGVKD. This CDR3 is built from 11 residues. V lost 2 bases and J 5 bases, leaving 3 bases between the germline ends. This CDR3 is CAISEPYGYTF. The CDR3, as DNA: TGTGCCATCAGTGAGCCGTATGGCTACACCTTC.

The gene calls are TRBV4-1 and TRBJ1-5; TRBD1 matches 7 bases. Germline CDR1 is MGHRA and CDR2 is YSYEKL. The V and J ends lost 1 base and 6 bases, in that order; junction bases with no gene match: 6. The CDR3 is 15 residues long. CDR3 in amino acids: CASSQVDRDFQPQHF. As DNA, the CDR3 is TGCGCCAGCAGCCAAGTTGACAGGGATTTTCAGCCCCAGCATTTT.

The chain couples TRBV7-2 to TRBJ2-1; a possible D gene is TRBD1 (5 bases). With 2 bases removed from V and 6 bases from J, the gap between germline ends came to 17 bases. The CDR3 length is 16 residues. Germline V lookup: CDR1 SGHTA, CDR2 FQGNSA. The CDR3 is CASSLKAPPGFNEQFF. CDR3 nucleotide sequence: TGTGCCAGCAGCTTAAAGGCCCCACCAGGGTTCAATGAGCAGTTCTTC.

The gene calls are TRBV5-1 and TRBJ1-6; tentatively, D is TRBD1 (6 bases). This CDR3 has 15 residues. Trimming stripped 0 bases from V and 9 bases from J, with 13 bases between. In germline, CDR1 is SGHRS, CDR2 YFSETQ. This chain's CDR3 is CASSLEAGEGSPLHF. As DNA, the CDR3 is TGCGCCAGCAGCTTGGAGGCAGGGGAAGGTTCACCCCTCCACTTT.

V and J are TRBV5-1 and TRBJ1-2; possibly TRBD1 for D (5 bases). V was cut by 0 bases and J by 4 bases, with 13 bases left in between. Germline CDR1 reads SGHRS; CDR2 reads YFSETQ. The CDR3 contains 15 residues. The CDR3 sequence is CASSLGAGQSYGYTF. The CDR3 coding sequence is TGCGCCAGCAGCTTGGGTGCGGGGCAAAGCTATGGCTACACCTTC.

CDR3 in amino acids: CAWSVIVGLAGVRKKDEQFF. CDR3 coding DNA: TGTGCCTGGAGTGTCATCGTCGGGCTAGCGGGAGTAAGGAAGAAGGATGAGCAGTTCTTC. The chain joins TRBV30 to TRBJ2-1; 10 bases fit TRBD2. CDR1 is GTSNPN and CDR2 is SVGIG in the germline V gene (reference sequence). The CDR3 contains 20 residues. Trimming at V came to 0 bases and at J to 8 bases, leaving 22 bases not matched to a gene.

This CDR3 reads CASQSDTGELFF. CDR3 DNA: TGTGCTAGTCAATCGGACACCGGGGAGCTGTTTTTT. This chain links TRBV12-5 with TRBJ2-2; D unclear. Germline lookup yields CDR1 LGHNT and CDR2 FRNRAP. The CDR3 runs 12 residues. V was shortened by 8 bases and J by 3 bases, with 7 bases between the two germline ends.

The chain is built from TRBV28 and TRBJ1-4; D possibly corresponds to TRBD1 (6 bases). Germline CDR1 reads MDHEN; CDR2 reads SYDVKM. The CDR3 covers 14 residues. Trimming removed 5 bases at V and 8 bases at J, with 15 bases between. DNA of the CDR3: TGTGCCAGCAGTCCATACAGGGTACGGGAAAAACTGTTTTTT. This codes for CASSPYRVREKLFF.

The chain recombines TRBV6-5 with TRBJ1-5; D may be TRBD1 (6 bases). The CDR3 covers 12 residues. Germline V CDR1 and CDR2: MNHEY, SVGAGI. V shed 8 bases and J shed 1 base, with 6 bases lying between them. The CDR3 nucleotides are TGTGCCAGCGGACAGAGCAATCAGCCCCAGCATTTT. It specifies CASGQSNQPQHF.

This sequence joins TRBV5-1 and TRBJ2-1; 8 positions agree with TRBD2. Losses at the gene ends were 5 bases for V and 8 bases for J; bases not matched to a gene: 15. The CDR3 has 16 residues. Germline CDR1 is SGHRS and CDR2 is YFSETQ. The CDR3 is CASSPSGRPQPDEQFF. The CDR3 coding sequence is TGCGCCAGCAGTCCGAGCGGGAGACCTCAACCGGATGAGCAGTTCTTC.

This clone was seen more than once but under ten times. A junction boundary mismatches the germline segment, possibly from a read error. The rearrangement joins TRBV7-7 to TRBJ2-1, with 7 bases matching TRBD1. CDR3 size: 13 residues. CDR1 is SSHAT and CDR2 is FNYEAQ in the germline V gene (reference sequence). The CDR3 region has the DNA TGTGCTAGCAGCCAGGACAGGTTCAATGAGCAGTTCTTC. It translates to CASSQDRFNEQFF.

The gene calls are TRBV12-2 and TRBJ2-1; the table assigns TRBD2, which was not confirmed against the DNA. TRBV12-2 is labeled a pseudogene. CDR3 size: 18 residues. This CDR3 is CASRTLAGGPSSYNEQFF. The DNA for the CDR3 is TGTGCAAGTCGCACACTAGCGGGAGGTCCTAGCTCCTACAATGAGCAGTTCTTC.